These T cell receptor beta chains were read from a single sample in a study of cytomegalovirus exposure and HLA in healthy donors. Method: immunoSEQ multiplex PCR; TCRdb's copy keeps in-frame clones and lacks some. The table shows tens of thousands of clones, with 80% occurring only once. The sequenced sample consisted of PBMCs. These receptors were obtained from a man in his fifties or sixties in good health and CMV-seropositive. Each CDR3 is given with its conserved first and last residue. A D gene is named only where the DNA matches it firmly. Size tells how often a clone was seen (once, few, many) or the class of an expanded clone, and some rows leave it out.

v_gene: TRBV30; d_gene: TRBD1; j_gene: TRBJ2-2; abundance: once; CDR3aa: CAWSGGTGGSGELFF; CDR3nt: TGTGCCTGGAGTGGAGGGACAGGGGGCAGCGGGGAGCTGTTTTTT
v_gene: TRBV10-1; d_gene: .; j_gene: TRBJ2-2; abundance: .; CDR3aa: CASRFGNTGELFF; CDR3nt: TGCGCCAGCCGATTCGGGAACACCGGGGAGCTGTTTTTT
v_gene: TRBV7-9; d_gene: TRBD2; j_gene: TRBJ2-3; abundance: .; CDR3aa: CASSFPRDPEASGRDTQYF; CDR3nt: TGTGCCAGCAGCTTCCCTAGGGACCCGGAGGCTAGCGGGAGGGATACGCAGTATTTT
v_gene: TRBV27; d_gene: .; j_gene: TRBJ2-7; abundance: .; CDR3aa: CASSFPGGREQYF; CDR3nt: TGTGCCAGCAGTTTTCCAGGGGGGCGGGAGCAGTACTTC
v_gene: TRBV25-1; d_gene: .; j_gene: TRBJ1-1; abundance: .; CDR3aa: CASITTRGGITEAFF; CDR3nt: TGTGCCAGCATAACGACCCGGGGGGGTATCACTGAAGCTTTCTTT
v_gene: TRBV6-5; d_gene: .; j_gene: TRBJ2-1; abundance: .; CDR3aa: CASSYGTLGHNEQFF; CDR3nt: TGTGCCAGCAGTTACGGGACTCTAGGACACAATGAGCAGTTCTTC
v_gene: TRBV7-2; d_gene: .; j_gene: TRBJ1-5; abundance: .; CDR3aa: CASSPGGGSRVTQPQHF; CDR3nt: TGTGCCAGCAGCCCCGGAGGTGGATCGCGTGTGACTCAGCCCCAGCATTTT
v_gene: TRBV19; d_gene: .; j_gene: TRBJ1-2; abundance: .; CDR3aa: CASSIETGAGYGYTF; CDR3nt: TGTGCCAGTAGTATAGAAACAGGCGCAGGGTATGGCTACACCTTC
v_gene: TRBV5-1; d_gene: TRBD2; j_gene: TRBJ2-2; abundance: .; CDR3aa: CASSGLAGGNTGELFF; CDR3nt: TGCGCCAGCAGTGGACTAGCGGGAGGGAACACCGGGGAGCTGTTTTTT
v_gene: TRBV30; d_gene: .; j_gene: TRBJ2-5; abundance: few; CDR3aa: CAWSRTRQETQYF; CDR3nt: TGTGCCTGGAGCCGTACTAGGCAAGAGACCCAGTACTTC
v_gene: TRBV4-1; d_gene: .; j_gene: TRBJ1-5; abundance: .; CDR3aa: CASSQVSGSLGNQPQHF; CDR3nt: TGCGCCAGCAGCCAAGTTAGCGGTTCACTGGGGAATCAGCCCCAGCATTTT